What follows is one TCR beta chain and its context. The V gene end was trimmed by 5 bases and the J gene end by 1 base; junction bases not matched to a gene: 8. This CDR3 spans 15 amino acids. Per germline, CDR1 LNHDA and CDR2 SQIVND (reference sequence). Authors' analysis steps: How many nucleated cells were present was estimated from reference gene primer amplification. The method was immunoSEQ multiplex PCR; TCRdb's version includes in-frame clones alone and lacks a portion of them. V, J and clone size are those of that table, while D and trimming were read from the DNA. Of 240,000 or so clones listed, about four fifths are singletons. This entry comes from a study of blood T cell repertoires in COVID-19. Study as a whole: Samples came from the United States, Italy and Spain, spanning acute and convalescent COVID-19. PBMCs, B-cell-depleted T cells, or T cells provided the cDNA or gDNA that made up the material.

The sample consisted of peripheral blood. The source of this sequence is a woman under 30 with acute or convalescent COVID-19. The chain carries TRBV19 and TRBJ2-7; TRBD1 aligns across 7 bases. CDR3 in DNA: TGTGCCAGTAGTCCACGAAGGGGGCGGTCCTACGAGCAGTACTTC. Protein: CASSPRRGRSYEQYF.